One T cell receptor (beta chain) is described in this entry. Its target is unknown. The sample comes from a study of breast tumors, draining lymph nodes, adjacent tissues. Study findings and constraints: Tumor and nontumor repertoires were significantly more similar in luminal-like than in basal-like breast cancer. Compared with lymph nodes, tumors were less diverse; compared with nontumor tissue, more. Data fit most tumor T cells coming from lymph node, expanding in tumor. That most tumor T cells come from lymph nodes remained unproven.

With 0 bases clipped from V and 5 bases from J, the junction kept 8 bases outside the gene matches. CDR3 length: 19 amino acids. Germline-derived CDR1 and CDR2 are SGDLS and YYNGEE. TCRdb fed the multiplex PCR reads into MiXCR, producing one record per CDR3 protein. Of 12,000 or so distinct CDR3 sequences in the sample, approximately 50% are singletons; the top ten hold more than 30%. The sequencing sample was made of breast tumor tissue. The J gene is TRBJ2-1, the V gene TRBV9; 16 bases fit TRBD2. The receptor was derived from a female donor with breast cancer. Some clones in this sample may be carry-over from other donors' samples. CDR3 sequence reads: CASSVEGLAGGPRDNEQFF. The CDR3 nucleotides are TGTGCCAGCAGCGTAGAGGGACTAGCGGGGGGGCCAAGAGACAATGAGCAGTTCTTC.